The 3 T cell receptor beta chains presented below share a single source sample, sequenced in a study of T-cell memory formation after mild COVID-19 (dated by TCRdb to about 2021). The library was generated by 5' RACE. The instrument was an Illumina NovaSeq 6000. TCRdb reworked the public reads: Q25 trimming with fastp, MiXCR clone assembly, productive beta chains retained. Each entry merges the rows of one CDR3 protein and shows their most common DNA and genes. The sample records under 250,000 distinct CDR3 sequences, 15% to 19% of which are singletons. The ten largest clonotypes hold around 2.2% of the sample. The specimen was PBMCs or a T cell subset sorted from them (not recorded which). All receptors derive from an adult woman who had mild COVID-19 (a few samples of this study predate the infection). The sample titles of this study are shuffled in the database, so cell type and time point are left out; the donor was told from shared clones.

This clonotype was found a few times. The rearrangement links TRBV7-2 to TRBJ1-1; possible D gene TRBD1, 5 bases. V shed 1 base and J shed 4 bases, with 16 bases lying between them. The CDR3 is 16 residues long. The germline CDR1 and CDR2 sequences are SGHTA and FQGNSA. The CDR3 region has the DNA TGTGCCAGCAGCTTAGTCCCCCCCAGGGAGGGCACTGAAGCTTTCTTT. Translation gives CASSLVPPREGTEAFF.

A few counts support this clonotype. The CDR3 sequence is CSANRPTDTQYF. As DNA, the CDR3 is TGCAGTGCCAACAGGCCCACAGATACGCAGTATTTT. The rearrangement uses TRBV20-1 and TRBJ2-3, with a possible D match to TRBD1 (5 bases). The CDR3 length is 12 residues. V shed 6 bases and J shed 2 bases, with 9 bases lying between them. CDR1 DFQATT and CDR2 SNEGSKA come from the germline V gene (reference sequence).

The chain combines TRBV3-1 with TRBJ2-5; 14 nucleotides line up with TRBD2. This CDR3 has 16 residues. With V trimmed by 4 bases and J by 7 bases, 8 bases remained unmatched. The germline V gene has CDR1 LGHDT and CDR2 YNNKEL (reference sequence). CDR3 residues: CASSPGLAGGRGTQYF. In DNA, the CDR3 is TGTGCCAGCAGCCCCGGACTAGCGGGGGGCCGCGGGACCCAGTACTTC.